This TCR beta chain was retrieved from a study of response to subunit inactivated influenza vaccine. Study-level findings and limits: Authors suggested few new T cells are recruited by each seasonal influenza vaccination.

This clonotype was observed a handful of times. Its antigen remains unidentified. TCRdb reprocessed the RT-PCR reads via MiXCR and lists one record per CDR3 protein. The sample records roughly 650,000 distinct CDR3 sequences, around 14% being singletons. Sequenced material: PBMCs from blood, taken 11 to 12 days after vaccination. The sequence derives from a middle-aged man who received an inactivated influenza vaccine.

The CDR3 DNA sequence: TGTGCCAGCAGCGTAGACAGGGGGCTACATCTGTACTTC. This encodes CASSVDRGLHLYF. V gene TRBV12-3 or TRBV12-4 combines with J gene TRBJ2-4, with 10 positions matching TRBD1. This CDR3 is 13 amino acids long. V lost 6 bases and J lost 15; bases outside the gene matches: 11.